This entry describes one T cell receptor beta chain. The antigen is undetermined. The data were produced by immunoSEQ multiplex PCR, yet TCRdb's version contains in-frame clones alone and is incomplete. The repertoire consists of roughly 3,400 clones, with roughly 82% occurring once and the leading ten covering over 4%. These data are taken from a study of hypomethylating agent response in myelodysplastic syndrome. Study-wide results and caveats: After hypomethylating agent treatment, diversity and clonality showed no significant change, overall or by response. Non-responders showed more contracted clonotypes post-treatment, while responders showed more novel ones.

V gave up 6 bases and J gave up 10 bases, with 13 bases separating them. Per the germline V gene, CDR1 is KGHSH and CDR2 is LQKENI. The CDR3 has 13 residues. Sample: bone marrow, taken before or after starting hypomethylating agent treatment for myelodysplastic syndrome (not recorded which). The gene calls are TRBV18 and TRBJ1-6; D is unclear. This TCR came from a human donor with myelodysplastic syndrome. The CDR3 DNA sequence: TGTGCCAGCTCCGACTTTGATGAGTCACCCCTCCACTTT. Amino acid sequence: CASSDFDESPLHF.